This record concerns one TCR beta chain sequence. The CDR3 totals 13 residues. V lost 0 bases to trimming and J lost 9 bases; unmatched junction nucleotides: 2. Germline CDR1 and CDR2: SGHAT and FQNNGV. Sequencing used immunoSEQ multiplex PCR; TCRdb keeps in-frame clones, though not all of them. This sample yields around 160,000 clones, of which 75% to 85% are seen a single time; about an eighth belongs to the top ten. This entry is derived from a study of blood T cell repertoires in COVID-19. As for the study in general: Material from acute and convalescent COVID-19 was sourced from the United States, Italy and Spain.

The sequenced sample was peripheral blood. The chain carries TRBV11-2 and TRBJ1-5; 7 bases line up with TRBD1. The source is a man in his fifties or sixties with active or convalescent COVID-19. The CDR3 loop is CASSLENRGPQHF. The CDR3, as DNA: TGTGCCAGCAGCTTAGAAAACAGGGGGCCCCAGCATTTT.